The 13 T cell receptor beta chains below come from one sample, sequenced in a study of cytomegalovirus exposure and HLA in healthy donors. Sequencing used immunoSEQ multiplex PCR; TCRdb keeps in-frame clones, though not all of them. This table holds 250,000 to 300,000 clones, 65% to 90% found once. The sample was PBMCs. The receptors here all came from a woman younger than 30 in good health and CMV-seronegative.

The J gene is TRBJ2-7, the V gene TRBV6-5, with 8 bases aligning to TRBD2. V shed 6 bases, J shed 7 bases, and the junction held 11 bases outside the gene matches. Germline CDR1 is MNHEY and CDR2 is SVGAGI. This CDR3 spans 14 amino acids. In DNA, the CDR3 is TGTGCCAGCAGCACGACCGGGACTAGAGGTGAGCAGTACTTC. Amino acid sequence: CASSTTGTRGEQYF.

Written as DNA, the CDR3 is TGTGCCAGCAGCTTAGCGGTTGTAGGGAGTTATGGCTACACCTTC. Encoded protein: CASSLAVVGSYGYTF. The chain carries TRBV7-2 and TRBJ1-2, with no clear D. CDR3 length: 15 residues. Germline assignment: CDR1 SGHTA and CDR2 FQGNSA. Trimming pared 0 bases from V and 5 bases from J, leaving 13 bases between.

This rearrangement joins TRBV5-4 to TRBJ2-7, with 11 bases that match TRBD2. Germline V gene lookup returns CDR1 SGHNT and CDR2 YYREEE (reference sequence). The CDR3 is 17 residues long. Unmatched junction bases numbered 9, after V lost 2 bases and J lost 2 bases. The CDR3 region is CASSLRLAGIVTYEQYF. CDR3 bases: TGTGCCAGCAGCTTACGACTAGCGGGAATCGTTACCTACGAGCAGTACTTC.

The rearrangement uses TRBV6-5 and TRBJ1-1; D uncertain. The CDR3 is 14 residues long. Trimming shortened V by 8 bases and J by 5 bases, and 18 bases separated the two germline ends. In germline, CDR1 is MNHEY, CDR2 SVGAGI. The CDR3 nucleotides are TGTGCCAGCCTGGGCAAGTTTAGGTGGACTGAAGCTTTCTTT. It codes for CASLGKFRWTEAFF.

The chain links TRBV15 to TRBJ2-7; weak D call: TRBD2 (5 bases). Trimming removed 0 bases at V and 2 bases at J, with 8 bases between. This CDR3 has 14 amino acids. The germline V gene encodes CDR1 LNHNV and CDR2 YYDKDF (reference sequence). CDR3 loop: CATSRDPGTYEQYF. For the CDR3, the DNA is TGTGCCACCAGCAGAGACCCGGGAACCTACGAGCAGTACTTC.

The chain uses TRBV6-5 and TRBJ1-2; D might be TRBD1 (5 bases). The CDR3 covers 12 residues. V was shortened by 6 bases and J by 4 bases, with 9 bases between the two germline ends. Germline values: CDR1 MNHEY, CDR2 SVGAGI. CDR3 protein: CASRQGTYGYTF. CDR3 nucleotides: TGTGCCAGCAGGCAGGGAACCTATGGCTACACCTTC.

The chain joins TRBV2 to TRBJ2-1; 7 bases fit TRBD2. Germline lookup yields CDR1 SNHLY and CDR2 FYNNEI. The CDR3 length is 15 residues. With V trimmed by 3 bases and J by 6 bases, 8 bases remained unmatched. CDR3 bases: TGTGCCAGCAGTGATCTTTGGGGGGAGGGCAATGAGCAGTTCTTC. It specifies CASSDLWGEGNEQFF.

The J gene is TRBJ2-5, the V gene TRBV5-1, with 7 bases matching TRBD2. In germline, CDR1 is SGHRS, CDR2 YFSETQ. The CDR3 length is 15 residues. Trimming removed 2 bases from V and 2 bases from J; junction bases left unmatched: 6. This CDR3 is CASSLAGKAQETQYF. The CDR3, as DNA: TGCGCCAGCAGCTTAGCGGGGAAGGCTCAAGAGACCCAGTACTTC.

The V and J genes are TRBV7-2 and TRBJ2-7; 8 bases line up with TRBD2. This CDR3 comprises 14 residues. V shed 4 bases and J 4 bases; nucleotides not matched to a gene: 6. Per the germline V gene, CDR1 is SGHTA and CDR2 is FQGNSA. The CDR3: CASSSLAGRYEQYF. CDR3 nucleotides: TGTGCCAGCAGCTCGTTAGCGGGAAGGTACGAGCAGTACTTC.

The chain joins TRBV6-4 to TRBJ2-3; 8 bases match TRBD2. This CDR3 spans 15 amino acids. CDR1 MRHNA and CDR2 SNTAGT come from the germline V gene. V was pared by 3 bases and J by 2 bases, with 4 bases of the junction left unmatched. CDR3 sequence: CASSESSGSTDTQYF. The CDR3 region has the DNA TGTGCCAGCAGTGAATCTAGCGGGTCCACAGATACGCAGTATTTT.

This chain uses TRBV30 with TRBJ2-1, with D possibly TRBD2 on 5 matching bases. CDR3 length equals 13 residues. Germline V gene data show CDR1 as GTSNPN and CDR2 as SVGIG (reference sequence). V dropped 5 bases and J dropped 6 bases, with 14 bases sitting between them. CDR3 region: CAWSGLAANEQFF. CDR3 DNA sequence: TGTGCCTGGTCCGGGCTAGCCGCCAATGAGCAGTTCTTC.

V gene TRBV2 combines with J gene TRBJ1-5; a weak D match, TRBD1 (5 bases). Germline V gene lookup returns CDR1 SNHLY and CDR2 FYNNEI. The CDR3 consists of 14 residues. Trimming pared 7 bases from V and 0 bases from J, leaving 10 bases between. Here the CDR3 DNA reads TGTGCCAGCAAATACAGGAATAGCAATCAGCCCCAGCATTTT. Encoded protein: CASKYRNSNQPQHF. Supplemented by reference TRBV2 and TRBJ1-5, the full variable domain reads EPEVTQTPSHQVTQMGQEVILRCVPISNHLYFYWYRQILGQKVEFLVSFYNNEISEKSEIFDDQFSVERPDGSNFTLKIRSTKLEDSAMYFCASKYRNSNQPQHFGDGTRLSIL.

V gene TRBV7-3 combines with J gene TRBJ2-3; 12 positions match TRBD2. The germline V gene has CDR1 SGHTA and CDR2 FQGTGA. This CDR3 region has 17 residues. V gave up 0 bases and J gave up 3 bases; unmatched junction bases: 4. CDR3 region: CASSLTPSGGGTDTQYF. CDR3 nucleotides: TGTGCCAGCAGCTTAACCCCTAGCGGGGGGGGGACAGATACGCAGTATTTT.